This entry is about one T cell receptor beta chain. What it binds is not known. The data belong to a study of post-analysis software for immune sequencing data. Overall study context: Progressive-relapsing, secondary progressive and relapsing-remitting multiple sclerosis were among the disease courses included. General study results and limits: In patients, TRBV5-6, TRBV5-1 and TRBV20-1 belonged to five TRBV segments found more frequently than in controls.

cDNA libraries for TCR beta contained unique molecular identifiers. Input amounts of about 0.85 to 10 million T cells were used. These gave 500,000 or so cDNA molecules, so each molecule approximated one T cell. TCRdb fed the PCR reads into MiXCR, producing one record per CDR3 protein. The top ten hold around 1.7% of the sample, which has hundreds of thousands of distinct CDR3 sequences, 44% seen once. The V end lost 0 bases, the J end lost 4 bases, and 10 bases lay between the germline ends. CDR1 and CDR2 (germline): MNHNS, SASEGT. The CDR3 sequence is 15 residues long. The receptor was isolated from a girl aged 5 to 17 with multiple sclerosis. This sequence joins TRBV6-1 and TRBJ1-5, with D possibly TRBD1 on 6 matching bases. The sequenced sample consisted of blood. The CDR3 DNA reads TGTGCCAGCAGTGAAGCTGAAGGGGGAAATCAGCCCCAGCATTTT. Protein product: CASSEAEGGNQPQHF.